Following are 10 T cell receptor beta chains from one sample sequenced in a study of low-dose radiotherapy and immunotherapy resistance in tumors. Both TCRalpha and TCRbeta chains were reverse transcribed with V-gene-specific primers. TCRs were put through approximately 21 PCR cycles of amplification with Phusion. A constant-region primer and the V-primer adapter served as the primer pair. TCRdb re-analysed the reads in MiXCR, keeping a single row per CDR3 protein. Among roughly 90,000 distinct CDR3 sequences listed, around a fifth were seen once. Time point noted: after trial treatment. Treatment specified: LDRT plus nivolumab, ipilimumab, low-dose cyclophosphamide and aspirin (RACIN trial). This sample comprised PBMCs, obtained after low-dose radiotherapy plus immunotherapy. The source of these receptors is a female donor with ovarian cancer.

The sample holds many counts of this clonotype. CDR3 bases: TGTGCCAGCAGGCTGGCAGATACGCAGTATTTT. Its translation is CASRLADTQYF. The chain carries TRBV12-3 or TRBV12-4 and TRBJ2-3, with D unresolved. V lost 6 bases and J lost 4, with 5 bases in between. The CDR3 is 11 amino acids.

To note about this clonotype: A much larger clone sits a single nucleotide away, making a read error possible. The chain joins TRBV7-6 to TRBJ1-1, with D perhaps TRBD1 (6 bases). The germline gives CDR1 SGHVS, CDR2 FNYEAQ. The germline V and J ends were trimmed by 3 bases and 4 bases, with 12 bases remaining between them. The CDR3 is made up of 14 amino acids. The DNA of the CDR3 is TGTGCCAGCAGCTTGGCGGGACACATCACTGAAGCTTTCTTT. Residues: CASSLAGHITEAFF.

This rearrangement joins TRBV9 to TRBJ2-7, with 10 bases matching TRBD2. The CDR3 has 15 amino acids. In germline, CDR1 is SGDLS, CDR2 YYNGEE. V was pared by 0 bases and J by 6 bases, with 6 bases of the junction left unmatched. The CDR3 region is CASSVGSSGSSEQYF. The DNA of the CDR3 is TGTGCCAGCAGCGTAGGTTCTAGCGGGAGCTCCGAGCAGTACTTC.

The chain joins TRBV20-1 to TRBJ2-1, with 9 bases matching TRBD2. CDR1 and CDR2 (germline): DFQATT, SNEGSKA (reference sequence). V was pared by 4 bases and J by 5 bases, with 6 bases of the junction left unmatched. This CDR3 has 14 residues. As DNA, the CDR3 is TGCAGTGCTACCCGCGGGGGGGAGAACAATGAGCAGTTCTTC. As protein: CSATRGGENNEQFF.

This clonotype was seen ten or more times. V and J are TRBV29-1 and TRBJ1-1; 8 nucleotides match TRBD1. The length of the CDR3 is 12 residues. Trimming took 7 bases from V and 4 from J; bases not matched to a gene: 5. Germline CDR1 SQVTM, CDR2 ANQGSEA. The CDR3 region has the DNA TGCAGCGGTCAGGGGGCCGGCACTGAAGCTTTCTTT. Translating it yields CSGQGAGTEAFF. Based on the CDR3 plus reference TRBV29-1 and TRBJ1-1, the full variable domain is SAVISQKPSRDICQRGTSLTIQCQVDSQVTMMFWYRQQPGQSLTLIATANQGSEATYESGFVIDKFPISRPNLTFSTLTVSNMSPEDSSIYLCSGQGAGTEAFFGQGTRLTVV.

This clonotype was observed a handful of times. This chain connects TRBV3-1 to TRBJ1-3; no firm D call. The CDR3 length is 16 residues. CDR1 is LGHDT and CDR2 is YNNKEL in the germline V gene (reference sequence). V was clipped by 7 bases and J by 0 bases, with 16 bases between them. CDR3 residues: CASNIARVLSGNTIYF. In nucleotides, the CDR3 is TGTGCCAGCAACATCGCGAGGGTCCTCTCTGGAAACACCATATATTTT.

Only a few counts were recorded for this clonotype. V usage is TRBV5-5 and J usage is TRBJ2-5; D might be TRBD1 (6 bases). Germline V lookup: CDR1 SGHKS, CDR2 YYEKEE (reference sequence). CDR3 size: 15 residues. V lost 4 bases, J lost 4 bases, and 17 bases lay in between. In DNA form, the CDR3 reads TGTGCCAGCAGCCTGACAGGCCCTTCGGGAGAGACCCAGTACTTC. Its protein product is CASSLTGPSGETQYF.

The V and J genes are TRBV24-1 and TRBJ1-5; possibly TRBD1 for D (6 bases). Per germline, CDR1 KGHDR and CDR2 SFDVKD. The CDR3 is 14 amino acids. Trimming removed 4 bases at V and 8 bases at J, with 14 bases between. DNA for the CDR3: TGTGCCACCAGTGACCCCCGAGGGGGTAAGCCCCAGCATTTT. This sequence encodes CATSDPRGGKPQHF.

This clonotype has ten or more counts. CDR3 amino acids: CAWRLAGGVYEQYF. As DNA, the CDR3 is TGTGCCTGGCGACTAGCGGGAGGGGTCTACGAGCAGTACTTC. The chain is built from TRBV30 and TRBJ2-7; 14 positions match TRBD2. Per the germline V gene, CDR1 is GTSNPN and CDR2 is SVGIG (reference sequence). This CDR3 has 14 residues. V shed 5 bases, J shed 3 bases, and the junction held 3 bases outside the gene matches.

This clonotype occurred many times. J is TRBJ1-1 and V is TRBV6-2 or TRBV6-3, with D unresolved. Trimming shortened V by 0 bases and J by 7 bases, and 12 bases separated the two germline ends. The CDR3 covers 14 residues. CDR1 is MNHEY and CDR2 is SVGEGT in the germline V gene. The CDR3 loop reads CASSYSRVILEAFF. The CDR3 nucleotides are TGTGCCAGCAGTTACTCGCGGGTAATCCTTGAAGCTTTCTTT.